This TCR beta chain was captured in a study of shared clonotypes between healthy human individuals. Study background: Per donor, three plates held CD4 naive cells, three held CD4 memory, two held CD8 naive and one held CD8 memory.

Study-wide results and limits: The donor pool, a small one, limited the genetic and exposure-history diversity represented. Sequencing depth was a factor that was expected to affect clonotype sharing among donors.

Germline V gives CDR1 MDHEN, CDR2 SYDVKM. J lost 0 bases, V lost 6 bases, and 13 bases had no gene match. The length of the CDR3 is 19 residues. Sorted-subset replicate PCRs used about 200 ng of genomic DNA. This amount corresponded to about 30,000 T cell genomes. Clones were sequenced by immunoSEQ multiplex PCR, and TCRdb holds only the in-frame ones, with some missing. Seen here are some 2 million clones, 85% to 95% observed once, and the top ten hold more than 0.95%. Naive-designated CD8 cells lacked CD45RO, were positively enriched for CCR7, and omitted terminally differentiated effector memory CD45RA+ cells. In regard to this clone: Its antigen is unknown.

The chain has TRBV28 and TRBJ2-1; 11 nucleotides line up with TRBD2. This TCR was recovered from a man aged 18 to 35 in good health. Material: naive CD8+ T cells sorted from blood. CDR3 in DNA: TGTGCCAGCAGATCGGCGCTAGCGGGGGGCTACAGCTCCTACAATGAGCAGTTCTTC. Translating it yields CASRSALAGGYSSYNEQFF.